This T cell receptor beta chain was found in a study of regulatory T cells in long-lasting Graves disease. Notes on the study in general: Fewer public clonotypes were shared by new patients (around 1,000) than by persistent patients (approximately 2,700).

Sample time point: newly diagnosed GD, antithyroid drugs for less than 3 months. The TCR library was made from RNA that had been extracted from PBMCs in TRIzol. American Thyroid Association guidelines defined Graves' disease diagnosis. This clonotype came up a few times. Its specificity is not known. The V end lost 4 bases, the J end lost 5 bases, and 6 bases lay between the germline ends. The CDR3 contains 12 residues. From germline, CDR1 is MNHEY and CDR2 SVGEGT. Building the TCR beta libraries relied on iRepertoire HTBI primers, and CDR3 regions underwent Arm-PCR. TCRdb recomputed calls from the multiplex PCR reads with MiXCR, one row per CDR3 protein. The repertoire has 400,000 to 450,000 distinct CDR3 sequences, under 15% of them found once; the top ten carry around 15%. Another study also made use of these data, one on T cells in Graves' hyperthyroidism and ophthalmopathy. This second study says: Carried out on the TCR CDR3, a first-round RT-PCR used the HTBI primer set.

The sequence was collected from a woman under 40 with Graves disease. Sample: peripheral blood mononuclear cells (PBMCs), taken at new diagnosis, from a patient treated with antithyroid drugs. The chain recombines TRBV6-2 or TRBV6-3 with TRBJ2-1, with D unclear. The CDR3 coding sequence is TGTGCCAGCAGTTCGGGTGACAATGAGCAGTTCTTC. Protein: CASSSGDNEQFF.